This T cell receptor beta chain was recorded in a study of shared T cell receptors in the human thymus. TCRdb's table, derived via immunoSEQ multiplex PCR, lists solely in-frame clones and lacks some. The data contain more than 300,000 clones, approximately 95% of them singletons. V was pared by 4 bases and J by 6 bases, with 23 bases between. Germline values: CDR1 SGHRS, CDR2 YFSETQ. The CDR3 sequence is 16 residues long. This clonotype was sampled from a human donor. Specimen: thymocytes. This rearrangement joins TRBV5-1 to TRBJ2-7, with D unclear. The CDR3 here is CASSDKSSPPNREQYF. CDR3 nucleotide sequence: TGCGCCAGCAGCGATAAAAGTTCCCCACCCAACCGCGAGCAGTACTTC.